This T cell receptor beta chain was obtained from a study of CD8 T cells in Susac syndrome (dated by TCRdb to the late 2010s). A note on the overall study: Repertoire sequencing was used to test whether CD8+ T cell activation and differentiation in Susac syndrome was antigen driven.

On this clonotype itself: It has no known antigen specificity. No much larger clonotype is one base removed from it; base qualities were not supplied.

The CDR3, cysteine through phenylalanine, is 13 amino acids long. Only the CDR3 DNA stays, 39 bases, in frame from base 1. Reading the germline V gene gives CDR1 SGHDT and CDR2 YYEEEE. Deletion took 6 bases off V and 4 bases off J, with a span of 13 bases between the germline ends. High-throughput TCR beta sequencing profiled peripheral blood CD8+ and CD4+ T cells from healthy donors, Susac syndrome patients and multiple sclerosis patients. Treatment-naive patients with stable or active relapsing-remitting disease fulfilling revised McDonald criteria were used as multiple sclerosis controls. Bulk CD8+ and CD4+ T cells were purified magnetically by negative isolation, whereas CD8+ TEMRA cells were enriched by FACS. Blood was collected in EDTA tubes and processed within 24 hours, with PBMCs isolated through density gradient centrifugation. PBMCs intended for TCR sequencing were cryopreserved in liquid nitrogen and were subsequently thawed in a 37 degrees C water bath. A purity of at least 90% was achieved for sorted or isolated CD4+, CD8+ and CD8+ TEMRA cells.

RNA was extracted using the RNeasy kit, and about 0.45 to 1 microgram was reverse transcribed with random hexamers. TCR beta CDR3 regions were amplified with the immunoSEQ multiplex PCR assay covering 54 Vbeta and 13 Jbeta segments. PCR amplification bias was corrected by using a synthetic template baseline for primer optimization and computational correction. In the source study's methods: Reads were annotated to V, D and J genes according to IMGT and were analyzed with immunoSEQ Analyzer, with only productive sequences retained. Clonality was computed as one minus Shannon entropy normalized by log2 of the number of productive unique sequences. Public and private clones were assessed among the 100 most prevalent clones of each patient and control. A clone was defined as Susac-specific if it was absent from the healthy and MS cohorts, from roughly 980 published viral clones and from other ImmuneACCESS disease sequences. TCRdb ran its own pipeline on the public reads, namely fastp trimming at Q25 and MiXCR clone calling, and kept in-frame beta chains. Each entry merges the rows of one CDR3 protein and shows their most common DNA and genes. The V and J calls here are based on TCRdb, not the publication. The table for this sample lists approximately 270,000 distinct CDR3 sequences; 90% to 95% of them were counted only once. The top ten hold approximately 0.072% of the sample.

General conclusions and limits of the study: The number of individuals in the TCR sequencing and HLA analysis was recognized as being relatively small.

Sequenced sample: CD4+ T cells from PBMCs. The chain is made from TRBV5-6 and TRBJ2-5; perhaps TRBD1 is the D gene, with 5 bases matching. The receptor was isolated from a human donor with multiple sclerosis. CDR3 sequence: CASNLRVTETQYF. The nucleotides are TGTGCCAGCAACCTCAGGGTGACAGAGACCCAGTACTTC.